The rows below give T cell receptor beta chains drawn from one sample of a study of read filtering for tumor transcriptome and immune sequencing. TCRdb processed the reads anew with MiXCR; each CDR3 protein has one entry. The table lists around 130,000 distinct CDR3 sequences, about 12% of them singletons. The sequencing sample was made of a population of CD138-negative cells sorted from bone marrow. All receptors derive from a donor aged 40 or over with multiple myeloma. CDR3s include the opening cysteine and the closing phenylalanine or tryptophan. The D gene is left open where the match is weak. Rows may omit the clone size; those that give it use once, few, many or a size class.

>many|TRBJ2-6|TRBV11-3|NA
TGTGCCAGCAGCTTTAGGCAACCGGGGGCCAACGTCCTGACTTTC
CASSFRQPGANVLTF
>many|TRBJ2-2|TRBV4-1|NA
TGCGCCAGCAGCCCTTTGATTTCCGGGGAGCTGTTTTTT
CASSPLISGELFF
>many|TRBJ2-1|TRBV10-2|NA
TGCGCCAGCAGTGAGTCGGGGGGTGCCGGGCGGGTCCCCTACAATGAGCAGTTCTTC
CASSESGGAGRVPYNEQFF
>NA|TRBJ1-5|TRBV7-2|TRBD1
TGTGCCAGCAGCGGACAGGAGCTCAGCAATCAGCCCCAGCATTTT
CASSGQELSNQPQHF
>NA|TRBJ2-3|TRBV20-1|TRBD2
TGCAGTGCTCGTAGCGGGAGGGCCTCACTGGCAGATACGCAGTATTTT
CSARSGRASLADTQYF
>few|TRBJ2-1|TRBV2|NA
TGTGCCAGCAGTACTAGCTACAATGAGCAGTTCTTC
CASSTSYNEQFF
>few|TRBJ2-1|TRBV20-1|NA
TGCAGTGCTAGATTTGCGAAACCCTACAATGAGCAGTTCTTC
CSARFAKPYNEQFF
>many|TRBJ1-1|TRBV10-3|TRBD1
TGTGCCATCAGTACCGGGACAGGGGACGACACTGAAGCTTTCTTT
CAISTGTGDDTEAFF
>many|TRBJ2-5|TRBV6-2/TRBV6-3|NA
TGTGCCAGCAAAACGTTGACAGAGACCCAGTACTTC
CASKTLTETQYF
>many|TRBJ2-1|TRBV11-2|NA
TGTGCCAGCAGCTTATACTGGGGGGAGTGGGAGCAGTTCTTC
CASSLYWGEWEQFF
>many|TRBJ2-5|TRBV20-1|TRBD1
TGCAGTGCTAGAGGAACTACCGGGACAGGGGGCGGAGAGACCCAGTACTTC
CSARGTTGTGGGETQYF
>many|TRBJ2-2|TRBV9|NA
TGTGCCAGCAGCCCCCCGGGCGGCGGGATCACCGGGGAGCTGTTTTTT
CASSPPGGGITGELFF
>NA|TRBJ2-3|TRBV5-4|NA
TGTGTCAGCAGCTTTCAGGGAGCTAGCACAGATACGCAGTATTTT
CVSSFQGASTDTQYF
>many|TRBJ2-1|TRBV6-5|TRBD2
TGTGCCAGCAGTAACTTCGGGGGGAGCTCCTACAATGAGCAGTTCTTC
CASSNFGGSSYNEQFF
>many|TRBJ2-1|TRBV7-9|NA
TGTGCCAGCAGCTTAGGTCCTAGATCCCTCATCAATGAGCAGTTCTTC
CASSLGPRSLINEQFF
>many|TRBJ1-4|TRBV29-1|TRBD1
TGCAGCGCTGGGACAGTGGCGGGTGAAAAACTGTTTTTT
CSAGTVAGEKLFF
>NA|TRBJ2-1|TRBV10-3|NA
TGTGCCATCAGTGAGTCCAGGAGTAAGGGTGAGCAGTTCTTC
CAISESRSKGEQFF
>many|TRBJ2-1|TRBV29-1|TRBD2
TGCAGCGTTGAAGATCAAGCGGGATCCTACAATGAGCAGTTCTTC
CSVEDQAGSYNEQFF
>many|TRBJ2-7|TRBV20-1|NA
TGCAGTGCTAGGGGGACTCCCCCCTACGAGCAGTACTTC
CSARGTPPYEQYF
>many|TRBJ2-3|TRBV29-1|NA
TGCAGCGTTGAAGCGGGTCGTCGGACAGATACGCAGTATTTT
CSVEAGRRTDTQYF
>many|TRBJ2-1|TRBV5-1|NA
TGCGCCAGCAGCGCGGGATACTCCTACAATGAGCAGTTCTTC
CASSAGYSYNEQFF
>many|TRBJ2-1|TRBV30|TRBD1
TGTGCCTGGAAACAGGGGGCGGGTAATGAGCAGTTCTTC
CAWKQGAGNEQFF
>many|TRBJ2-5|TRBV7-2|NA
TGTGCCAGCAGCCCTGACTGGACGGACTCGTACTTC
CASSPDWTDSYF
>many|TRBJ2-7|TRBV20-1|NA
TGCAGTGCTTTGGGGGCGGACTGGGAGCAGTACTTC
CSALGADWEQYF
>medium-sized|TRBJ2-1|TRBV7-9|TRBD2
TGTGCCAGCAGCTCCTTAGCGGGAGTCCACAATGAGCAGTTCTTC
CASSSLAGVHNEQFF
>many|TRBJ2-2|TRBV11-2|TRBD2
TGTGCCAGCAGCTTAGATATTTCCGTAGCGGGAGCGGCCGGGGAGCTGTTTTTT
CASSLDISVAGAAGELFF
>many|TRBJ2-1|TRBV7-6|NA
TGTGCCAGCAGCTGGGACACGGTTTACAATGAGCAGTTCTTC
CASSWDTVYNEQFF